The source of this TCR beta chain is a study of CD8 T cells in Susac syndrome. This CDR3 comprises 15 residues. CDR1 is LNHNV and CDR2 is YYDKDF in the germline V gene (reference sequence). V lost 0 bases and J lost 2, with 10 bases in between. Reverse transcription of 0.5 to 1 ug RNA was performed with random hexamers. Coverage of TCR beta CDR3 amplification by immunoSEQ multiplex PCR extended to 54 Vbeta and 13 Jbeta. TCRdb called the immunoSEQ multiplex PCR reads again in MiXCR, with one record for every CDR3 protein. Here the sample spans more than 200,000 distinct CDR3 sequences, 85% to 95% being singletons. From blood CD8+ and CD4+ T cells, TCR beta sequences were generated. Negative isolation yielded the CD8+ and CD4+ T cells, while FACS enriched the TEMRA cells.

The V and J genes are TRBV15 and TRBJ2-5; the D is unclear. Sequenced: CD4+ T cells from PBMCs. This TCR was sampled from a human donor with multiple sclerosis. In nucleotides, the CDR3 is TGTGCCACCAGCAGAGATATTGGTGAACAAGAGACCCAGTACTTC. Amino acids: CATSRDIGEQETQYF.